Shown below are 14 T cell receptor beta chains from a single sample sequenced in a study of blood T cell repertoires in COVID-19. Profiled with immunoSEQ multiplex PCR; TCRdb holds only in-frame clones, not every one. The table includes under 350,000 clones, around 86% detected once. The sequenced sample consisted of PBMCs or T cells enriched from blood (not recorded which). Source of these receptors: a woman between 40 and 55 years old with acute COVID-19.

This rearrangement joins TRBV27 to TRBJ2-6; D is uncertain. V lost 7 bases and J 0 bases, leaving 10 bases between the germline ends. The CDR3 runs to 15 residues. Germline V CDR1 and CDR2: MNHEY, SMNVEV (reference sequence). CDR3 protein: CASTTGFSGANVLTF. CDR3 in DNA: TGTGCCAGCACCACCGGGTTCTCTGGGGCCAACGTCCTGACTTTC.

This rearrangement joins TRBV19 to TRBJ2-7; a possible D gene is TRBD2 (8 bases). The CDR3 is 17 amino acids. Germline values: CDR1 LNHDA, CDR2 SQIVND (reference sequence). Trimming shortened V by 3 bases and J by 3 bases, and 21 bases separated the two germline ends. CDR3 amino acids: CASSMMAGGQRNYEQYF. The CDR3 DNA reads TGTGCCAGTAGTATGATGGCGGGGGGACAGCGCAACTACGAGCAGTACTTC.

The chain combines TRBV5-4 with TRBJ1-4; 8 bases are a match to TRBD1. This CDR3 comprises 15 residues. With 4 bases clipped from V and 2 bases from J, the junction kept 4 bases outside the gene matches. Germline V CDR1 and CDR2: SGHNT, YYREEE (reference sequence). The CDR3 nucleotides are TGTGCCAGCAGCATAGACAGGGGCACTAATGAAAAACTGTTTTTT. The encoded protein is CASSIDRGTNEKLFF.

This sequence joins TRBV5-4 and TRBJ2-1; the match to TRBD2 covers 8 bases. Germline assignment: CDR1 SGHNT and CDR2 YYREEE (reference sequence). The V segment lost 6 bases and the J segment 10 bases; nucleotides outside the gene matches: 18. The CDR3 sequence is 16 residues long. The CDR3 protein is CASTPLWSGGPGEQFF. CDR3 sequence (DNA): TGTGCCAGCACCCCCCTCTGGAGCGGGGGACCCGGGGAGCAGTTCTTC.

CDR3 residues: CASSSTGSTNEKLFF. DNA of the CDR3: TGCGCCAGCAGCTCGACAGGGAGTACTAATGAAAAACTGTTTTTT. The chain recombines TRBV5-1 with TRBJ1-4; 7 positions match TRBD1. CDR1 is SGHRS, CDR2 YFSETQ, per germline. The CDR3 is made up of 15 amino acids. With 3 bases clipped from V and 2 bases from J, the junction kept 4 bases outside the gene matches.

The V and J genes are TRBV3-1 (or the pseudogene TRBV3-2) and TRBJ2-1; 10 bases match TRBD2. J gave up 0 bases and V 4 bases, and 18 bases lay outside the gene matches. This CDR3 has 21 amino acids. The germline V gene has CDR1 LGHDT and CDR2 YNNKEL (reference sequence). The CDR3 region is CASSPFWLAGVLSSSYNEQFF. The CDR3 DNA reads TGTGCCAGCAGCCCCTTTTGGCTAGCGGGGGTCCTTTCGAGCTCCTACAATGAGCAGTTCTTC.

This sequence joins TRBV7-2 and TRBJ1-1; 8 positions agree with TRBD1. V trimming: 5 bases; J trimming: 1 base; junction bases outside the gene matches: 9. CDR3 length equals 16 residues. Germline loops: CDR1 SGHTA, CDR2 FQGNSA. The CDR3 DNA follows: TGTGCCAGCAGCCCGCGCCCGACAGGGGAGAACACTGAAGCTTTCTTT. Its translation: CASSPRPTGENTEAFF.

The chain combines TRBV19 with TRBJ2-2; D might be TRBD2 (6 bases). The V and J ends lost 8 bases and 2 bases respectively, with 15 bases between them. The CDR3 has 15 residues. Germline V gene sequence: CDR1 LNHDA, CDR2 SQIVND (reference sequence). DNA of the CDR3: TGTGCCAGTCGCCTGGGAGGCAGAAACACCGGGGAGCTGTTTTTT. Translating it yields CASRLGGRNTGELFF.

The chain carries TRBV3-1 (or the pseudogene TRBV3-2) and TRBJ1-1, with D possibly being TRBD1 (6 bases). Deletions cut 1 base from V and 5 bases from J, with 14 bases between. The CDR3 runs to 15 residues. Germline assignment: CDR1 LGHDT and CDR2 YNNKEL (reference sequence). In DNA, the CDR3 is TGTGCCAGCAGCCAAGTCAGAACAGGGAAAACTGAAGCTTTCTTT. This translates into CASSQVRTGKTEAFF.

In this sample, this clone turned up a few times. The V gene is TRBV19, the J gene TRBJ1-6; possible D gene TRBD1, 6 bases. The germline V and J ends were trimmed by 6 bases and 11 bases, with 14 bases remaining between them. The CDR3 runs 13 residues. Germline V gives CDR1 LNHDA, CDR2 SQIVND (reference sequence). In nucleotides, the CDR3 is TGTGCCAGTAGAGAACAGGGCTTACCACCCCTCCACTTT. This gives the protein CASREQGLPPLHF.

The chain is built from TRBV2 and TRBJ2-7; 8 bases match TRBD2. The CDR3 has 14 residues. The germline V gene encodes CDR1 SNHLY and CDR2 FYNNEI. J lost 7 bases, V lost 5 bases, and 10 bases had no gene match. The CDR3 DNA follows: TGTGCCAGCAGTACGGCGGGAGGCCGGGGGGAGCAGTACTTC. It codes for CASSTAGGRGEQYF. The full variable domain, completed using reference TRBV2 and TRBJ2-7, is EPEVTQTPSHQVTQMGQEVILRCVPISNHLYFYWYRQILGQKVEFLVSFYNNEISEKSEIFDDQFSVERPDGSNFTLKIRSTKLEDSAMYFCASSTAGGRGEQYFGPGTRLTVT.

This chain joins TRBV28 and TRBJ1-2, with 8 bases identical to TRBD1. Germline CDR1 and CDR2: MDHEN and SYDVKM. The CDR3 runs 14 residues. V trimming: 5 bases; J trimming: 8 bases; junction bases outside the gene matches: 10. CDR3 in amino acids: CASSPLDRAGGYTF. The CDR3 DNA is TGTGCCAGCAGTCCACTGGACAGGGCGGGGGGCTACACCTTC.

This clone appeared once. The V gene is TRBV20-1, the J gene TRBJ2-1; D unresolved. The length of the CDR3 is 11 residues. Germline values: CDR1 DFQATT, CDR2 SNEGSKA (reference sequence). V shed 3 bases and J shed 10 bases, with 10 bases lying between them. CDR3 residues: CSARSLREQFF. CDR3 bases: TGCAGTGCTAGGTCGCTACGAGAGCAGTTCTTC.

The rearrangement joins TRBV18 to TRBJ1-1; a possible D gene is TRBD1 (6 bases). Trimming cost V 0 bases and J 1 base, with 9 bases left between them. The CDR3 contains 15 residues. Germline assignment: CDR1 KGHSH and CDR2 LQKENI. CDR3 region: CASSPPDRQNTEAFF. CDR3 bases: TGTGCCAGCTCACCACCTGACAGGCAGAACACTGAAGCTTTCTTT.